The sequence of this T cell receptor (beta chain) was determined in a study of Ad26.COV2.S vaccination and SARS-CoV-2 variants. Findings and caveats of the study: Following vaccination, spike-specific CD8+ and CD4+ T cell responses reportedly exhibited substantial breadth. Higher spike-specific TCR breadth was found in vaccine recipients than in placebo recipients.

This clone was detected only a few times. What it binds is unknown. Treatment meaning: around 19 received Ad26.COV2.S at low or high dose, single or two shots; 5 received placebo; per-sample allocation not given. Specimen acquisition occurred on day 63 following the initial vaccine or placebo injection. An Ad26 vector expressing Wuhan-strain SARS-CoV-2 spike constituted the vaccine. V lost 2 bases, J lost 5 bases, and 4 bases stayed unmatched. Germline V gives CDR1 MNHEY, CDR2 SVGEGT. This CDR3 has 14 residues. Produced via immunoSEQ multiplex PCR; TCRdb's table is partial and in-frame only. The sample has roughly 380,000 clones, about 85% seen once.

The receptor's source is a person between 18 and 60 years old who received the Ad26.COV2.S COVID-19 vaccine or a placebo. The material was peripheral blood, obtained in a trial of Ad26.COV2.S vaccine versus placebo. This chain links TRBV6-2 or TRBV6-3 with TRBJ2-3, with 7 bases aligning to TRBD2. In nucleotides, the CDR3 is TGTGCCAGCAGTTACACTAGCGAGAGAGATACGCAGTATTTT. This gives the protein CASSYTSERDTQYF.